This TCR beta chain was documented in a study of multiple sclerosis patients with progressive multifocal leukoencephalopathy. Overall study results and limits: Clones expanded at PML were already present before and during natalizumab.

As for this clone: Its antigen is undetermined.

CDR3 length equals 12 residues. The J segment lost 13 bases and the V segment lost 5 bases, leaving 7 bases of the junction unmatched. Per germline, CDR1 SEHNR and CDR2 FQNEAQ (reference sequence). The time point was: more than ten months of natalizumab therapy. Spiked into each PCR were synthetic inline TR CDR3 controls of all V-J pairings. Using immunoSEQ multiplex PCR, the repertoire was profiled, and TCRdb retains in-frame clones only, with some absent. The sample lists more than 20,000 clones, approximately 90% occurring once. The J gene is TRBJ2-1, the V gene TRBV7-9; 8 nucleotides agree with TRBD1. The sample here was PBMCs, taken from a patient treated with natalizumab. The source is a man younger than 40 with multiple sclerosis. CDR3 sequence: CASSTRTGFQFF. CDR3 nucleotides: TGTGCCAGCAGCACCCGGACAGGGTTCCAGTTCTTC.